This is a list of T cell receptor beta chains from one sample in a study of cytomegalovirus exposure and HLA in healthy donors. Sequenced by immunoSEQ multiplex PCR; TCRdb stores in-frame clones only, minus some. This table has around 99,000 clones, 73% appearing once. Sequencing was performed on PBMCs. These receptors all stem from a man aged 40-55 years in good health and CMV-seronegative. The conserved cysteine and the conserved F or W are not part of the CDR3 here.

ASSARRVDPEAF	TRBJ1-1	12	TRBV2
ASSFGTGELF	TRBJ2-2	10	TRBV7-8
ASSIDMETLNSPLH	TRBJ1-6	14	TRBV19
ASSQGTGEPYEQY	TRBJ2-7	13	TRBV4-1
ASTLRWDGYT	TRBJ1-2	10	TRBV5-6
ASSPGSPLFNEQF	TRBJ2-1	13	TRBV9
ASSLKPLDSSTYRAEAF	TRBJ1-1	17	TRBV13
ASSLVAGGFEQY	TRBJ2-7	12	TRBV11-2
ASSYGTGVPRYEQY	TRBJ2-7	14	TRBV6-4
ASSLQGAGQPQH	TRBJ1-5	12	TRBV27
ASSLDRQSSKSPLH	TRBJ1-6	14	TRBV27
ASSVDRGLGGSYEQY	-	15	TRBV2
AWGQVGTEAF	TRBJ1-1	10	TRBV30
ASSMTGNGYT	TRBJ1-2	10	TRBV18
SVPLEGLAASTDTQY	TRBJ2-3	15	TRBV29-1
ASSLGWGGYGYT	TRBJ1-2	12	TRBV19
ATSVGFAADTQY	TRBJ2-3	12	TRBV15
ASSSHLRQSSYNSPLH	TRBJ1-6	16	TRBV5-1
ASSLVRGTVYNEQF	TRBJ2-1	14	TRBV7-9
ASSGRTGVAF	TRBJ1-1	10	TRBV9
ASSQPPAGQGVSSSYNEQF	TRBJ2-1	19	TRBV4-1
ASTTRLPGTGPNPNTGELF	TRBJ2-2	19	TRBV4-3
ASSPRGSLFVSSYNEQF	TRBJ2-1	17	TRBV28
ASSLRTQGARTEAF	TRBJ1-1	14	TRBV27
ASSSTGREQY	TRBJ2-7	10	TRBV6-5
ASSLSGGPNTGELF	TRBJ2-2	14	TRBV7-2
SVEVHYEGARGYT	TRBJ1-2	13	TRBV29-1